This T cell receptor (beta chain) was identified in a study of T cells in localized non-small cell lung cancer. Study outcomes and limitations: The study detected a median 57 of the top 100 tumor clones in adjacent lung. Uninvolved adjacent lung, not tumor, had the highest T cell clonality.

Produced via immunoSEQ multiplex PCR; TCRdb's table is partial and in-frame only. Of tens of thousands of clones in the sample, 65% to 85% were seen once. Germline V gives CDR1 SGHVT, CDR2 SQSDAQ. This CDR3 has 15 residues. With 3 bases removed from V and 0 bases from J, the gap between germline ends came to 9 bases. The sample holds one count of this clone. Its antigen is as yet unknown. This receptor was identified in a female donor older than 55 with stage I lung adenocarcinoma. The source material was peripheral blood, sampled before any cancer treatment. V usage is TRBV7-4 and J usage is TRBJ2-4; no definite D call. CDR3 in amino acids: CASSFGTGAKNIQYF. CDR3 DNA sequence: TGTGCCAGCAGCTTTGGAACGGGAGCCAAAAACATTCAGTACTTC.